Only a few counts were recorded for the clone carrying this T cell receptor (beta chain). Its antigen is currently unknown. The draw of peripheral blood yielded ten milliliters from each donor. The sample originates from a study of blood T cells in healthy people across ages. The study's findings and limits: In older individuals, TCR beta diversity per million T cells was lower, falling roughly linearly with age. When set beside aged donors, long-lived donors presented more naive CD4+ cells and higher diversity. Higher naive T cell percentage went strongly together with higher TCR beta diversity.

PCR was performed a second time for about 6 to 12 cycles using a sample-barcoded 5' primer and a J-beta primer mix. Each CDR3 protein gets one entry after TCRdb re-called the 5' RACE reads with MiXCR. The sample includes about 1.6 million distinct CDR3 sequences, around 36% of them seen just once. The sequenced sample consisted of blood. The TCR originated in a woman under 40 in good health.

CDR3 residues: CASSLEESGTARGEQYF. CDR3 nucleotides: TGTGCCAGCAGCTTAGAGGAATCCGGGACGGCCAGGGGCGAGCAGTACTTC. The chain joins TRBV7-8 to TRBJ2-7, with D possibly TRBD1 on 6 matching bases. Germline V gives CDR1 SGHVS, CDR2 FQNEAQ. The CDR3 consists of 17 residues. V shed 1 base and J shed 6 bases, with 22 bases lying between them.